The 10 T cell receptor beta chains below come from one sample, sequenced in a study of cytomegalovirus exposure and HLA in healthy donors. The PCR contained 60 Vbeta and 13 Jbeta primers. This table comes from immunoSEQ multiplex PCR, and its TCRdb copy is limited to in-frame clones, with some not included. Its clone listing holds under 200,000 clones. Input material: PBMCs. All receptors derive from a man aged 25-45 years in good health and CMV-seronegative.

CDR3 DNA sequence: TGTGCCAGCAGCGGCAGGGGAGCTGGAAACACCATATATTTT. Translated, it gives CASSGRGAGNTIYF. The rearrangement links TRBV2 to TRBJ1-3, with D maybe TRBD1 (6 bases). Trimming removed 6 bases from V and 2 bases from J, with 11 bases in between. There are 14 residues in the CDR3. Germline CDR1 SNHLY, CDR2 FYNNEI. The variable domain in full, completed from reference TRBV2 and TRBJ1-3, reads EPEVTQTPSHQVTQMGQEVILRCVPISNHLYFYWYRQILGQKVEFLVSFYNNEISEKSEIFDDQFSVERPDGSNFTLKIRSTKLEDSAMYFCASSGRGAGNTIYFGEGSWLTVV.

The chain joins TRBV19 to TRBJ1-6, with TRBD1 matching 7 bases. Trimming removed 7 bases from V and 8 bases from J; junction bases left unmatched: 11. This CDR3 contains 15 residues. CDR1 and CDR2 from the germline V gene are LNHDA and SQIVND (reference sequence). The CDR3: CASNPPGQSDSPLHF. CDR3 DNA: TGTGCCAGTAACCCTCCGGGACAGTCGGATTCACCCCTCCACTTT.

V and J are TRBV27 and TRBJ1-2, with 10 positions matching TRBD1. J was trimmed by 4 bases and V by 4 bases; bases with no gene match: 3. There are 14 residues in the CDR3. CDR1 and CDR2 from the germline V gene are MNHEY and SMNVEV (reference sequence). Here the CDR3 reads CASSSDRGVYGYTF. In DNA, the CDR3 is TGTGCCAGCAGTTCGGACAGGGGGGTCTATGGCTACACCTTC.

The chain recombines TRBV19 with TRBJ1-3; a weak D match, TRBD1 (5 bases). CDR3 size: 14 residues. The germline CDR1 and CDR2 sequences are LNHDA and SQIVND (reference sequence). The V and J ends lost 3 bases and 7 bases respectively, with 13 bases between them. The CDR3 region is CASSMGWGGNTIYF. In nucleotides, the CDR3 is TGTGCCAGTAGTATGGGCTGGGGGGGGAACACCATATATTTT.

The V call is TRBV7-9, the J call TRBJ1-1; D not certain. Germline-derived CDR1 and CDR2 are SEHNR and FQNEAQ (reference sequence). V lost 6 bases and J 2 bases, leaving 10 bases between the germline ends. CDR3 size: 13 residues. The CDR3 spells CASRRTTNTEAFF. The CDR3 DNA sequence: TGTGCCAGCAGACGCACAACCAACACTGAAGCTTTCTTT.

The rearrangement uses TRBV5-6 and TRBJ2-5; unclear D gene. Judging by the DNA end, TRBJ2-7 fits better; the J call may be wrong. CDR1 and CDR2 from the germline V gene are SGHDT and YYEEEE. CDR3 length: 14 amino acids. CDR3 coding DNA: TGTGCCAGCAGCTTTTATTGGGCGACCTACGAGCAGTACTTC. Protein product: CASSFYWATYEQYF.

The rearrangement joins TRBV5-6 to TRBJ2-7; the D is unclear. There are 13 residues in the CDR3. The germline CDR1 and CDR2 sequences are SGHDT and YYEEEE. Trimming stripped 1 base from V and 5 bases from J, with 10 bases between. The CDR3 region is CASSLWRRDEQYF. The DNA for the CDR3 is TGTGCCAGCAGCTTGTGGAGACGGGACGAGCAGTACTTC.

The rearrangement links TRBV6-5 to TRBJ1-6; D possibly corresponds to TRBD1 (5 bases). Per germline, CDR1 MNHEY and CDR2 SVGAGI. Trimming stripped 7 bases from V and 8 bases from J, with 12 bases between. The CDR3 has 13 amino acids. The chain's CDR3 is CASTKGSDSPLHF. The DNA for the CDR3 is TGTGCCAGCACCAAGGGGTCGGATTCACCCCTCCACTTT.

The rearrangement links TRBV7-9 to TRBJ1-2; tentatively, D is TRBD1 (6 bases). Germline-derived CDR1 and CDR2 are SEHNR and FQNEAQ (reference sequence). There are 18 residues in the CDR3. The V gene lost 0 bases and the J gene lost 1 base, with 18 bases spanning the gap. CDR3 DNA sequence: TGTGCCAGCAGCTTAGCCGGGACATCGGTACACCGTAACTATGGCTACACCTTC. Translating gives CASSLAGTSVHRNYGYTF.

The chain couples TRBV11-3 to TRBJ2-3; TRBD1 agrees at 9 bases. The CDR3 loop spans 17 amino acids. Germline values: CDR1 SGHNT, CDR2 YENEEA. V dropped 5 bases and J dropped 2; count of bases not matched to a gene: 11. The CDR3 sequence is CASSLKDRGLSTDTQYF. The CDR3 DNA follows: TGTGCCAGCAGCCTCAAGGACAGGGGATTATCCACAGATACGCAGTATTTT.